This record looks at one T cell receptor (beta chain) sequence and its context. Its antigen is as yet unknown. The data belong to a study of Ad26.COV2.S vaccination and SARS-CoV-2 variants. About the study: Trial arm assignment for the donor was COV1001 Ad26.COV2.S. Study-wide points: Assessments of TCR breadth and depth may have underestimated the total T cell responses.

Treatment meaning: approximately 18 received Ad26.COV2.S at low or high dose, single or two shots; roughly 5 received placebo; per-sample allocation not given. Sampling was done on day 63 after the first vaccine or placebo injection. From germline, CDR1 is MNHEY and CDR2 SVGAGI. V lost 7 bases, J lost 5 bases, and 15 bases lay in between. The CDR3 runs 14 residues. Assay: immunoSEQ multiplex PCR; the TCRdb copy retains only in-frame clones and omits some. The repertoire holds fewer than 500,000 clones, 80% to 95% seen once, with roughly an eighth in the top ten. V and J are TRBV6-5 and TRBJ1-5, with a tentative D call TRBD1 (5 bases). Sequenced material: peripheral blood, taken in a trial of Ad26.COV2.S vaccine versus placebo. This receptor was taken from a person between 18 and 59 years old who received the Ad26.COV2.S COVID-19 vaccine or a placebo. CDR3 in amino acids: CASKGRGADQPQHF. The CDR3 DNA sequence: TGTGCCAGCAAGGGCCGGGGCGCGGATCAGCCCCAGCATTTT.